What follows are 14 T cell receptor beta chains derived from one specimen sequenced in a study of shared clonotypes between healthy human individuals (dated by TCRdb to 2020 to 2022). The method behind the library was the immunoSEQ multiplex PCR assay. The source is immuneACCESS, and TCRdb retained only in-frame sequences with V and J called. Part of the clones is not carried over; for the studies checked, unresolved V genes explain less than half of this, and the remainder is unexplained. For this sample there are about 1.1 million clones; around 77% appear just once. The ten largest clones represent 0.85% to 1% of the sample. The sequenced material came from memory CD4+ T cells from PBMCs. The cell subset or site label, as the study defines it: CD45RA-negative fraction. Source of these receptors: a man between 18 and 29 years old in good health. Some clones in this sample may be carry-over from other donors' samples.

The chain recombines TRBV29-1 with TRBJ2-5; weak D call: TRBD1 (6 bases). The V gene lost 2 bases and the J gene lost 1 base, with 14 bases spanning the gap. Per germline, CDR1 SQVTM and CDR2 ANQGSEA. The CDR3 extends over 15 amino acids. The DNA for the CDR3 is TGCAGCGTTGAACTGGGGCGACAGGTCCAAGAGACCCAGTACTTC. It encodes CSVELGRQVQETQYF.

This clone was detected only once. This chain connects TRBV30 to TRBJ2-1, with 10 bases lining up with TRBD2. The CDR3 runs to 17 residues. Trimming took 3 bases from V and 10 from J; bases not matched to a gene: 18. Germline CDR1 is GTSNPN and CDR2 is SVGIG (reference sequence). CDR3 in DNA: TGTGCCTGGAGCCCCTCTCGGTCTAGCGGGAGTTTCTACGAGCAGTTCTTC. Translation gives CAWSPSRSSGSFYEQFF.

The chain couples TRBV12-1 to TRBJ1-4; the D call in the table, TRBD1, was not verified against the DNA. TRBV12-1 is a pseudogene segment. The CDR3 length is 14 residues. CDR3 protein: CASSFARKGEKLFF. CDR3 bases: TGTGCCAGCAGCTTTGCCCGGAAGGGGGAAAAACTGTTTTTT.

This clone turned up a few times. The chain is built from TRBV7-9 and TRBJ1-4; no reliable D call. Germline loops: CDR1 SEHNR, CDR2 FQNEAQ (reference sequence). Trimming left V 8 bases short and J 4 bases short, with 11 bases between. This CDR3 is built from 13 residues. Here the CDR3 reads CASSGRLNEKLFF. In nucleotides, the CDR3 is TGTGCCAGCTCCGGACGGCTTAATGAAAAACTGTTTTTT. Based on the CDR3 plus reference TRBV7-9 and TRBJ1-4, the full variable domain is DTGVSQNPRHKITKRGQNVTFRCDPISEHNRLYWYRQTLGQGPEFLTYFQNEAQLEKSRLLSDRFSAERPKGSFSTLEIQRTEQGDSAMYLCASSGRLNEKLFFGSGTQLSVL.

This clone was recorded at least ten times. The rearrangement links TRBV6-1 to TRBJ2-7; TRBD2 aligns across 8 bases. The germline V gene encodes CDR1 MNHNS and CDR2 SASEGT. This CDR3 is built from 14 residues. With V trimmed by 0 bases and J by 4 bases, 2 bases remained unmatched. CDR3 amino acids: CASSEASGEYEQYF. CDR3 sequence (DNA): TGTGCCAGCAGTGAAGCTAGCGGGGAATACGAGCAGTACTTC.

DNA of the CDR3: TGCGCCAGCAGTTCTCAGGGGACAGGGAGGGCTTTCTTT. This sequence encodes CASSSQGTGRAFF. The rearrangement joins TRBV10-1 to TRBJ1-1; 9 bases match TRBD1. Germline values: CDR1 WNHNN, CDR2 SYGVQD (reference sequence). Trimming cost V 5 bases and J 11 bases; bases outside gene matches: 9. CDR3 length equals 13 residues.

This chain joins TRBV7-2 and TRBJ1-2; D unclear. The length of the CDR3 is 15 residues. The V gene's germline CDR1 is SGHTA and CDR2 FQGNSA. Trimming left V 2 bases short and J 6 bases short, with 16 bases between. The CDR3 loop is CASSLWMDAANGYTF. The CDR3 DNA follows: TGTGCCAGCAGCTTATGGATGGACGCAGCTAATGGCTACACCTTC. Complete variable domain (other parts from reference TRBV7-2 and TRBJ1-2): GAGVSQSPSNKVTEKGKDVELRCDPISGHTALYWYRQSLGQGLEFLIYFQGNSAPDKSGLPSDRFSAERTGGSVSTLTIQRTQQEDSAVYLCASSLWMDAANGYTFGSGTRLTVV.

This clone was counted a few times. The V and J genes are TRBV4-1 and TRBJ1-2; weak D call: TRBD1 (5 bases). The CDR3 length is 15 residues. V was clipped by 4 bases and J by 0 bases, with 12 bases between them. The V gene's germline CDR1 is MGHRA and CDR2 YSYEKL. In DNA form, the CDR3 reads TGCGCCAGCAGCCTTGACAGTTATCCTAACTATGGCTACACCTTC. Its translation: CASSLDSYPNYGYTF.

The V gene is TRBV5-5, the J gene TRBJ1-5; 8 bases fit TRBD1. This CDR3 is 15 amino acids long. V lost 5 bases, J lost 3 bases, and 7 bases stayed unmatched. Germline loops: CDR1 SGHKS, CDR2 YYEKEE (reference sequence). CDR3: CASRHGQGLNQPQHF. Written as DNA, the CDR3 is TGTGCCAGCAGACATGGACAGGGACTCAATCAGCCCCAGCATTTT.

The CDR3 region is CASSLAGGSPLHF. The CDR3 nucleotides are TGTGCCAGCAGCTTAGCGGGAGGGTCACCCCTCCACTTT. The V gene is TRBV11-3, the J gene TRBJ1-6; no definite D call. Trimming cost V 1 base and J 10 bases, with 8 bases left between them. Germline CDR1 is SGHNT and CDR2 is YENEEA. This CDR3 region has 13 residues. Based on the CDR3 plus reference TRBV11-3 and TRBJ1-6, the full variable domain is EAGVVQSPRYKIIEKKQPVAFWCNPISGHNTLYWYLQNLGQGPELLIRYENEEAVDDSQLPKDRFSAERLKGVDSTLKIQPAELGDSAVYLCASSLAGGSPLHFGNGTRLTVT.

The rearrangement joins TRBV11-2 to TRBJ1-3, with TRBD1 matching over 7 bases. This CDR3 region has 17 residues. V lost 5 bases and J lost 0; bases outside the gene matches: 10. CDR1 and CDR2 (germline): SGHAT, FQNNGV. The CDR3 coding sequence is TGTGCCAGCAGCCGGAGAGGGACAGCCTACTCTGGAAACACCATATATTTT. It yields the protein CASSRRGTAYSGNTIYF. Full variable domain (remainder filled in from reference TRBV11-2 and TRBJ1-3): EAGVAQSPRYKIIEKRQSVAFWCNPISGHATLYWYQQILGQGPKLLIQFQNNGVVDDSQLPKDRFSAERLKGVDSTLKIQPAKLEDSAVYLCASSRRGTAYSGNTIYFGEGSWLTVV.

The rearrangement links TRBV9 to TRBJ2-2, with D possibly matching TRBD2 (6 bases). This CDR3 region has 16 residues. CDR1 is SGDLS, CDR2 YYNGEE, per germline. Trimming removed 0 bases from V and 3 bases from J, with 12 bases in between. The CDR3 DNA reads TGTGCCAGCAGCGTAGGGGGAGGAGGGTACACCGGGGAGCTGTTTTTT. It codes for CASSVGGGGYTGELFF.

This chain joins TRBV7-8 and TRBJ2-2; 8 bases fit TRBD2. The CDR3 totals 14 residues. The germline CDR1 and CDR2 sequences are SGHVS and FQNEAQ. With 7 bases clipped from V and 5 bases from J, the junction kept 6 bases outside the gene matches. The CDR3 region is CASNSGASTGELFF. The DNA of the CDR3 is TGTGCCAGCAATAGCGGGGCATCAACCGGGGAGCTGTTTTTT.

This clone was detected only a few times. In the same sample, other DNA sequences code for this CDR3. This chain joins TRBV6-6 and TRBJ1-3; D not certain. V was shortened by 8 bases and J by 0 bases, with 5 bases between the two germline ends. CDR3 length: 12 amino acids. The V gene's germline CDR1 is MNHNY and CDR2 SVGAGI (reference sequence). CDR3 DNA sequence: TGTGCCAGCCTTGGCTCTGGAAACACCATATATTTT. Amino acids: CASLGSGNTIYF.